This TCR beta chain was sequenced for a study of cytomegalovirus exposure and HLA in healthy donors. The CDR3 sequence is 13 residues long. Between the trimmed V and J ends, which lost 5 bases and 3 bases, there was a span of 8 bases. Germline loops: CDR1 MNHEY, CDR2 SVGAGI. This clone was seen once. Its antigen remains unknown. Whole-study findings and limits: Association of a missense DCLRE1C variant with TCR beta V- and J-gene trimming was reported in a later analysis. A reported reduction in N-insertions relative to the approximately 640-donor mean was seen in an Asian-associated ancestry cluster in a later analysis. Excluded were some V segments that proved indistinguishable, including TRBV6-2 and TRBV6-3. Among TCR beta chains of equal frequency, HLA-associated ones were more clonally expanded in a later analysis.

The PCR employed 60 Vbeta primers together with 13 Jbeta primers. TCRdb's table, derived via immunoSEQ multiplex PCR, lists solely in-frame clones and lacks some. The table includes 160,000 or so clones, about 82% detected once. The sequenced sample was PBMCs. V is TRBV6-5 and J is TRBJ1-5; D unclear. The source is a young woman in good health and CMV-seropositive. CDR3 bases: TGTGCCAGCAGTGAACTAAACAATCAGCCCCAGCATTTT. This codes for CASSELNNQPQHF.